These 25 T cell receptor beta chains came from one sample sequenced in a study of blood T cell repertoires in COVID-19. Libraries were prepared by immunoSEQ multiplex PCR; TCRdb keeps only in-frame clonotypes and omits some of them. This sample has tens of thousands of clones, with around 80% found just once. Sequencing was performed on peripheral blood. Receptors originate from a human donor in a cohort sampled during active COVID-19.

The V gene is TRBV15, the J gene TRBJ1-5, with D perhaps TRBD1 (5 bases). V shed 0 bases and J shed 4 bases, with 16 bases lying between them. The CDR3 contains 17 residues. Germline V gene lookup returns CDR1 LNHNV and CDR2 YYDKDF (reference sequence). The CDR3 reads CATSRDSLGGRNQPQHF. In DNA, the CDR3 is TGTGCCACCAGCAGAGATAGCCTGGGGGGGAGAAATCAGCCCCAGCATTTT.

The rearrangement links TRBV11-3 to TRBJ2-1; no clear D. This CDR3 is 12 amino acids long. The ends were cut back, 5 bases at V and 5 bases at J, with 7 bases in the middle. Germline values: CDR1 SGHNT, CDR2 YENEEA. The CDR3 is CASSPQDNEQFF. CDR3 bases: TGTGCCAGCAGCCCCCAGGACAATGAGCAGTTCTTC.

V gene TRBV6-6 combines with J gene TRBJ1-5, with 7 nucleotides matching TRBD1. Germline V gene sequence: CDR1 MNHNY, CDR2 SVGAGI (reference sequence). This CDR3 contains 15 residues. The trim removed 6 bases at V and 0 bases at J, leaving 5 bases unmatched. The chain's CDR3 is CASRRGPYSNQPQHF. The CDR3 coding sequence is TGTGCCAGCAGGAGGGGGCCTTATAGCAATCAGCCCCAGCATTTT.

V usage is TRBV23-1 and J usage is TRBJ2-7, with 10 bases matching TRBD1. TRBV23-1 is reported as an ORF; its role is uncertain. The CDR3 length is 17 residues. Trimming took 3 bases from V and 3 from J; bases not matched to a gene: 11. The CDR3 nucleotides are TGCGCCAGCAGTCAGTCCCCCGGGACAGGGGTTAACTACGAGCAGTACTTC. Its translation is CASSQSPGTGVNYEQYF.

V gene TRBV28 combines with J gene TRBJ1-1; the D gene is possibly TRBD1 (6 bases). The germline V and J ends were trimmed by 5 bases and 1 base, with 8 bases remaining between them. The CDR3 is made up of 13 amino acids. CDR1 and CDR2 (germline): MDHEN, SYDVKM. The CDR3 spells CASSPGQNTEAFF. The CDR3 DNA is TGTGCCAGCAGTCCGGGACAGAACACTGAAGCTTTCTTT.

This clone was seen only once. The rearrangement links TRBV18 to TRBJ2-5; 7 nucleotides match TRBD1. The CDR3 spans 13 residues. J was trimmed by 4 bases and V by 6 bases; bases with no gene match: 5. The germline gives CDR1 KGHSH, CDR2 LQKENI. CDR3: CASSFNRGETQYF. The CDR3 DNA follows: TGTGCCAGCTCGTTCAACAGGGGAGAGACCCAGTACTTC.

The chain recombines TRBV18 with TRBJ1-2, with D tentatively TRBD1 (6 bases). The CDR3 is 14 amino acids. Germline CDR1 is KGHSH and CDR2 is LQKENI. The V gene lost 4 bases and the J gene lost 8 bases, with 17 bases spanning the gap. The CDR3 bases are TGTGCCAGCTCACAAAACACAGGGTCTGACGGCTACACCTTC. Protein sequence: CASSQNTGSDGYTF.

A note on this clone: At one boundary the junction diverges from the germline segment, which might be a read error. The rearrangement uses TRBV15 and TRBJ2-1; TRBD2 aligns across 9 bases. In germline, CDR1 is LNHNV, CDR2 YYDKDF (reference sequence). The CDR3 consists of 16 residues. For the CDR3, the DNA is TGTGCCACCAGCAGAGATAGGCGGACTAGCGCCTTAATGTGGGTCTTC. Translation: CATSRDRRTSALMWVF. Looking up the rest from reference TRBV15 and TRBJ2-1 gives the full variable domain: DAMVIQNPRYQVTQFGKPVTLSCSQTLNHNVMYWYQQKSSQAPKLLFHYYDKDFNNEADTPDNFQSRRPNTSFCFLDIRSPGLGDTAMYLCATSRDRRTSALMWVFGPGTRLTVL.

V usage is TRBV30 and J usage is TRBJ1-3, with 7 positions matching TRBD1. Germline V gene sequence: CDR1 GTSNPN, CDR2 SVGIG (reference sequence). The V gene end was trimmed by 4 bases and the J gene end by 0 bases; junction bases not matched to a gene: 12. The CDR3 has 17 amino acids. The CDR3 loop is CAWTPGAAGGSGNTIYF. CDR3 bases: TGTGCCTGGACCCCCGGGGCCGCAGGGGGCTCTGGAAACACCATATATTTT.

This chain links TRBV1 with TRBJ2-1; TRBD1 is the table's D call and was not checked against the DNA. TRBV1 is listed as a pseudogene. The CDR3 spans 14 residues. Written as DNA, the CDR3 is TGCACCAGCAGCCCCCTCGCAGCCTACAATGAGCAGTTCTTC. Translated, it gives CTSSPLAAYNEQFF.

This clone was recorded a few times. The rearrangement joins TRBV6-5 to TRBJ2-7; 9 bases align to TRBD2. The V gene end was trimmed by 4 bases and the J gene end by 6 bases; junction bases not matched to a gene: 10. CDR1 is MNHEY and CDR2 is SVGAGI in the germline V gene. The CDR3 loop spans 15 amino acids. CDR3 DNA: TGTGCCAGCAGTTCCCCGACTAGCGGCGCCTCCGAGCAGTACTTC. Protein: CASSSPTSGASEQYF.

The rearrangement links TRBV29-1 to TRBJ2-7; TRBD1 might be the D (7 bases). The CDR3 is 13 amino acids. V was shortened by 4 bases and J by 6 bases, with 16 bases between the two germline ends. From germline, CDR1 is SQVTM and CDR2 ANQGSEA. In DNA, the CDR3 is TGCAGCGTTGGACAGGGAGGTTCGGGCGAGCAGTACTTC. Protein sequence: CSVGQGGSGEQYF.

This clone occurred a few times. This chain's CDR3 is CASSISGLYEQYF. The CDR3 DNA reads TGTGCCAGTAGTATCTCGGGACTTTACGAGCAGTACTTC. V usage is TRBV19 and J usage is TRBJ2-7; the D gene is possibly TRBD2 (6 bases). V was shortened by 3 bases and J by 4 bases, with 10 bases between the two germline ends. The V gene's germline CDR1 is LNHDA and CDR2 SQIVND (reference sequence). The CDR3 consists of 13 residues.

The chain has TRBV15 and TRBJ1-3, with D hard to call. Germline V lookup: CDR1 LNHNV, CDR2 YYDKDF (reference sequence). The CDR3 consists of 14 residues. Trimming removed 0 bases at V and 1 base at J, with 4 bases between. The CDR3, as DNA: TGTGCCACCAGCAGAGACGTGTCTGGAAACACCATATATTTT. It yields the protein CATSRDVSGNTIYF.

The chain recombines TRBV11-2 with TRBJ1-4; the D is unclear. Trimming cost V 2 bases and J 1 base, with 14 bases left between them. Per germline, CDR1 SGHAT and CDR2 FQNNGV. The CDR3 is 17 amino acids. The CDR3 loop reads CASSLLGSGVTNEKLFF. The DNA for the CDR3 is TGTGCCAGCAGCTTACTTGGTTCCGGGGTAACTAATGAAAAACTGTTTTTT.

J is TRBJ1-6 and V is TRBV7-2; D ambiguous. Germline-derived CDR1 and CDR2 are SGHTA and FQGNSA. V was clipped by 0 bases and J by 7 bases, with 7 bases between them. CDR3 length equals 14 residues. The CDR3 DNA sequence: TGTGCCAGCAGCTTAGCTGGAGGGAATTCACCCCTCCACTTT. Translating it yields CASSLAGGNSPLHF.

This chain links TRBV25-1 with TRBJ2-5; D perhaps matches TRBD2 (5 bases). V lost 8 bases and J lost 1, with 14 bases in between. Germline CDR1 is MGHDK and CDR2 is SYGVNS. The CDR3 runs 14 residues. Here the CDR3 DNA reads TGTGCCAGCGGGTACGGTCGGGGCCAAGAGACCCAGTACTTC. It yields the protein CASGYGRGQETQYF.

The chain is built from TRBV6-1 and TRBJ2-6, with D possibly matching TRBD1 (5 bases). The V gene's germline CDR1 is MNHNS and CDR2 SASEGT. V was cut by 3 bases and J by 2 bases, with 14 bases left in between. The CDR3 covers 17 residues. CDR3 nucleotides: TGTGCCAGCAGTGACGGCAGGGCATTTACTGGGGCCAACGTCCTGACTTTC. This gives the protein CASSDGRAFTGANVLTF.

The chain is built from TRBV4-1 and TRBJ1-5, with a tentative D call TRBD1 (5 bases). Germline assignment: CDR1 MGHRA and CDR2 YSYEKL. The CDR3 contains 14 residues. V lost 2 bases to trimming and J lost 7 bases, with 12 bases between them. The CDR3 here is CASSQSMGLQPQHF. CDR3 coding DNA: TGCGCCAGCAGCCAATCCATGGGACTACAGCCCCAGCATTTT.

The J gene is TRBJ2-4, the V gene TRBV2; TRBD1 matches at 7 bases. The CDR3 contains 13 residues. Germline CDR1 and CDR2: SNHLY and FYNNEI. Trimming removed 7 bases from V and 6 bases from J; junction bases left unmatched: 6. The CDR3, as DNA: TGTGCCAGCAATGAGGACAGGACAAACATTCAGTACTTC. Amino acid sequence: CASNEDRTNIQYF. Supplemented by reference TRBV2 and TRBJ2-4, the full variable domain reads EPEVTQTPSHQVTQMGQEVILRCVPISNHLYFYWYRQILGQKVEFLVSFYNNEISEKSEIFDDQFSVERPDGSNFTLKIRSTKLEDSAMYFCASNEDRTNIQYFGAGTRLSVL.

The chain joins TRBV6-1 to TRBJ1-2; TRBD1 is a possible D gene (6 bases). Germline CDR1 and CDR2: MNHNS and SASEGT. The CDR3 sequence is 11 residues long. Between the trimmed V and J ends, which lost 2 bases and 8 bases, there was a span of 6 bases. The CDR3, as DNA: TGTGCCAGCAGTGAAACAGGGGGCTACACCTTC. Protein sequence: CASSETGGYTF.

This clone turned up a few times. The chain couples TRBV24-1 to TRBJ2-1; D gene ambiguous. The length of the CDR3 is 16 residues. The germline V and J ends were trimmed by 1 base and 1 base, with 10 bases remaining between them. Germline assignment: CDR1 KGHDR and CDR2 SFDVKD. The CDR3, as DNA: TGTGCCACCAGTGATTTAGGAGCGCAATCCTACAATGAGCAGTTCTTC. Its translation: CATSDLGAQSYNEQFF.

The rearrangement links TRBV5-1 to TRBJ2-7, with 7 bases lining up with TRBD2. Germline assignment: CDR1 SGHRS and CDR2 YFSETQ. V lost 8 bases, J lost 4 bases, and 6 bases stayed unmatched. The CDR3 extends over 12 amino acids. The CDR3 reads CASSPRGYEQYF. In nucleotides, the CDR3 is TGCGCCAGTAGCCCGCGGGGGTACGAGCAGTACTTC.

The J gene is TRBJ2-5, the V gene TRBV12-3 or TRBV12-4; the D is unclear. This CDR3 has 13 residues. V was clipped by 3 bases and J by 5 bases, with 10 bases between them. The CDR3 DNA sequence: TGTGCCAGCAGTTTCCTGAGCCGGGAGACCCAGTACTTC. Translation: CASSFLSRETQYF.

This clone was picked up a small number of times. V usage is TRBV6-5 and J usage is TRBJ2-1, with 11 bases fitting TRBD2. Losses at the gene ends were 8 bases for V and 5 bases for J; bases not matched to a gene: 2. The V gene's germline CDR1 is MNHEY and CDR2 SVGAGI. This CDR3 is 13 amino acids long. The CDR3 sequence is CASGGLADNEQFF. DNA for the CDR3: TGTGCCAGCGGGGGACTAGCGGACAATGAGCAGTTCTTC.